This TCR beta chain stems from a study of T cells after yellow fever vaccination. General study findings and limits: The booster saw the reappearance of most primary-vaccination clones (roughly 96% CD4, about 85% CD8).

Germline V gives CDR1 SGHAT, CDR2 FQDESV (reference sequence). The CDR3 covers 15 residues. Trimming removed 2 bases from V and 5 bases from J, with 14 bases in between. Via MiXCR, TCRdb re-called the 5' RACE reads, giving one row per CDR3 protein. The sample contains 300,000 or so distinct CDR3 sequences, roughly 4.3% of which appear only once. This clonotype has just a few counts. Its antigen is as yet unknown. The chain uses TRBV11-1 and TRBJ2-3; TRBD2 is a possible D gene (5 bases). The source material was PBMCs, sampled 5 days after the yellow fever booster vaccination. This receptor was obtained from a man aged 18 to 29 who received the YFV17D yellow fever vaccine. CDR3 sequence: CASSLNLGRGDTQYF. In DNA, the CDR3 is TGTGCCAGCAGCTTAAATTTGGGTCGGGGAGATACGCAGTATTTT. The complete variable domain, with remaining parts taken from reference TRBV11-1 and TRBJ2-3, reads EAEVAQSPRYKITEKSQAVAFWCDPISGHATLYWYRQILGQGPELLVQFQDESVVDDSQLPKDRFSAERLKGVDSTLKIQPAELGDSAMYLCASSLNLGRGDTQYFGPGTRLTVL.